The clone carrying this T cell receptor (beta chain) is a singleton in its sample. The protocol was immunoSEQ multiplex PCR, while the TCRdb copy is restricted to in-frame clones and leaves out a portion. The table shows some 65,000 clones, with about 90% occurring only once. The record originates from a study of siplizumab effects on memory and regulatory T cells. This CDR3 is built from 15 residues. CDR1 SGDLS and CDR2 YYNGEE come from the germline V gene. V lost 1 base and J 0 bases, leaving 11 bases between the germline ends. This TCR came from a human donor in good health. The sequencing sample was made of Tregs sorted from blood. The chain joins TRBV9 to TRBJ2-7; D ambiguous. For the CDR3, the DNA is TGTGCCAGCAGCGTAAGCCCAATAAGCTCCTACGAGCAGTACTTC. This translates into CASSVSPISSYEQYF.